This T cell receptor beta chain originates from a study of Ad26.COV2.S vaccination and SARS-CoV-2 variants. Study information: Recipients of Ad26.COV2.S got it intramuscularly, once or twice 56 days apart. Study observations and caveats: Placebo recipients and vaccine recipients were similar in non-spike TCR breadth. In TCR breadth and depth analyses, total T cell responses may have been underestimated.

There are 16 residues in the CDR3. The germline V gene has CDR1 MDHEN and CDR2 SYDVKM. Trimming took 4 bases from V and 4 from J; bases not matched to a gene: 7. As regards this clone: Its target is not known.

TCRdb's table, derived via immunoSEQ multiplex PCR, lists solely in-frame clones and lacks some. The table lists around 350,000 clones, around 83% of them singletons. Treatment specified: around 19 received Ad26.COV2.S at low or high dose, single or two shots; several received placebo; per-sample allocation not given. Each sample was drawn 63 days after the first injection (of vaccine or placebo). At a Boston site, the person donating was an adult of 18-55 years. The sequence was collected from a person between 18 and 59 years old who received the Ad26.COV2.S COVID-19 vaccine or a placebo. This specimen was peripheral blood, taken in a trial of Ad26.COV2.S vaccine versus placebo. This chain connects TRBV28 to TRBJ2-1; 10 bases fit TRBD1. The CDR3 sequence: CASSSPGGQGYNEQFF. The CDR3 coding sequence is TGTGCCAGCAGTTCTCCAGGGGGACAGGGGTACAATGAGCAGTTCTTC.